The 9 T cell receptor beta chains listed next were all sequenced from one sample in a study of shared clonotypes between healthy human individuals. Generated by immunoSEQ multiplex PCR, the TCRdb table keeps only in-frame clones and is missing some. The table shows some 470,000 clones, with 75% to 85% occurring only once. The sequencing input was PBMCs. These receptors were taken from a woman between 40 and 50 years old in good health. Some clones in this sample may be carry-over from other donors' samples.

There are many counts of this clone. This sequence joins TRBV5-1 and TRBJ1-5; a weak D match, TRBD1 (6 bases). The V gene lost 7 bases and the J gene lost 2 bases, with 16 bases spanning the gap. CDR1 is SGHRS, CDR2 YFSETQ, per germline. This CDR3 comprises 15 residues. The CDR3: CASGGGAGRNQPQHF. CDR3 in DNA: TGCGCCAGCGGAGGGGGGGCCGGTCGCAATCAGCCCCAGCATTTT.

This chain uses TRBV6-1 with TRBJ2-2; D not certain. This CDR3 comprises 14 residues. Germline V gene sequence: CDR1 MNHNS, CDR2 SASEGT. The V and J ends lost 1 base and 2 bases respectively, with 5 bases between them. In DNA, the CDR3 is TGTGCCAGCAGTGAAGTGGCCAACACCGGGGAGCTGTTTTTT. This gives the protein CASSEVANTGELFF.

The chain joins TRBV27 to TRBJ1-1, with D uncertain. Trimming stripped 6 bases from V and 1 base from J, with 9 bases between. The germline gives CDR1 MNHEY, CDR2 SMNVEV (reference sequence). The CDR3 loop spans 13 amino acids. The CDR3 sequence is CASRLSENTEAFF. The CDR3 DNA is TGTGCCAGCAGACTCTCGGAGAACACTGAAGCTTTCTTT.

The V and J genes are TRBV9 and TRBJ2-5, with D perhaps matching TRBD1 (7 bases). V lost 0 bases to trimming and J lost 7 bases, with 16 bases between them. The CDR3 consists of 15 residues. Germline values: CDR1 SGDLS, CDR2 YYNGEE. In DNA, the CDR3 is TGTGCCAGCAGCGTAGGGGACAGCGGGCGGGTGACCCAGTACTTC. It is translated as CASSVGDSGRVTQYF.

This chain connects TRBV5-6 to TRBJ1-2; D remains ambiguous. The germline V and J ends were trimmed by 4 bases and 1 base, with 8 bases remaining between them. Germline-derived CDR1 and CDR2 are SGHDT and YYEEEE. The CDR3 spans 13 residues. The CDR3 DNA reads TGTGCCAGCAGCCCCGAGGATAACTATGGCTACACCTTC. It specifies CASSPEDNYGYTF.

The chain has TRBV7-3 and TRBJ1-2; no clear D. CDR1 and CDR2 (germline): SGHTA, FQGTGA. With 2 bases removed from V and 2 bases from J, the gap between germline ends came to 6 bases. CDR3 length: 13 residues. CDR3 bases: TGTGCCAGCAGCTTAGCACAGAACTATGGCTACACCTTC. It yields the protein CASSLAQNYGYTF. Filled out from reference TRBV7-3 and TRBJ1-2, the complete variable domain reads GAGVSQTPSNKVTEKGKYVELRCDPISGHTALYWYRQSLGQGPEFLIYFQGTGAADDSGLPNDRFFAVRPEGSVSTLKIQRTERGDSAVYLCASSLAQNYGYTFGSGTRLTVV.

This clone was seen once. V gene TRBV27 combines with J gene TRBJ2-1; D possibly corresponds to TRBD2 (6 bases). With 2 bases removed from V and 9 bases from J, the gap between germline ends came to 11 bases. The CDR3 loop spans 13 amino acids. Germline assignment: CDR1 MNHEY and CDR2 SMNVEV (reference sequence). The DNA of the CDR3 is TGTGCCAGCAGTTTAAGTTTAGCGGCTGAGCAGTTCTTC. This encodes CASSLSLAAEQFF.

This chain connects TRBV14 to TRBJ1-4; D is ambiguous. Trimming took off 4 bases at V and 10 bases at J, with 13 bases between the two ends. Germline values: CDR1 SGHDN, CDR2 FVKESK. The CDR3 runs to 13 residues. The CDR3 here is CASSLLSEGKLFF. The CDR3 DNA sequence: TGTGCCAGCAGCCTACTTTCCGAGGGAAAACTGTTTTTT.

This chain joins TRBV7-9 and TRBJ2-2, with D possibly TRBD2 on 5 matching bases. Looked up from germline, CDR1 is SEHNR and CDR2 is FQNEAQ (reference sequence). The CDR3 has 18 residues. V was clipped by 3 bases and J by 6 bases, with 23 bases between them. CDR3 residues: CASSFLPMGSREAGELFF. CDR3 nucleotide sequence: TGTGCCAGCAGCTTCCTACCGATGGGGAGCAGAGAAGCCGGGGAGCTGTTTTTT.